This T cell receptor (beta chain) came from a study of T-cell reconstitution after alpha-beta-depleted transplantation in children. A few counts support this clonotype. Its target is not known. Unique molecular identifiers were used to barcode this TCRbeta library. TCRdb re-called the PCR reads with MiXCR, one entry per CDR3 protein. The sample lists about 350,000 distinct CDR3 sequences; 15% to 20% were seen once. The study, taken as a whole, reports: After one year, T-cell counts and TCRbeta diversity mostly came from new T cells.

This sample comprised PBMCs, mostly from graft donor cells, obtained 360 days after TCRalphabeta/CD19-depleted stem cell transplant. The clonotype was recovered from a male patient aged 2 to 9 who had a stem cell transplant for acute lymphoblastic leukemia, so the T cells may come from the graft donor.

The chain's CDR3 is CASSQAPGLQNYGYTF. In DNA form, the CDR3 reads TGTGCCAGCAGCCAAGCCCCGGGACTCCAGAACTATGGCTACACCTTC. This rearrangement joins TRBV4-2 to TRBJ1-2; TRBD1 is a possible D gene (5 bases). This CDR3 spans 16 amino acids. CDR1 and CDR2 from the germline V gene are LGHNA and YNFKEQ. With 1 base removed from V and 2 bases from J, the gap between germline ends came to 14 bases.